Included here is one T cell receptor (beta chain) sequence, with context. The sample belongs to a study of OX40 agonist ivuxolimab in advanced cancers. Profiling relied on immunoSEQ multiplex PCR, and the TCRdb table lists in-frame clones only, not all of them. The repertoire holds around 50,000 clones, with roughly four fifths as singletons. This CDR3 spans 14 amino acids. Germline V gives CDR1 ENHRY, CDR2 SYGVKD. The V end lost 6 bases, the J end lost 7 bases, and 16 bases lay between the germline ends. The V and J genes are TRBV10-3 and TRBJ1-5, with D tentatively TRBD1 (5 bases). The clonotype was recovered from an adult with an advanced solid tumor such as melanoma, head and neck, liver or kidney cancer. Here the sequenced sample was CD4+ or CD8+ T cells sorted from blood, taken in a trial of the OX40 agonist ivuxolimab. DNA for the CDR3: TGTGCCATCAGCCCGGGACGATCGGGGCAGCCCCAGCATTTT. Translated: CAISPGRSGQPQHF.